The 11 T cell receptor beta chains reported below all come from one sample, sequenced in a study of Ad26.COV2.S vaccination and SARS-CoV-2 variants. Clones were sequenced by immunoSEQ multiplex PCR, and TCRdb holds only the in-frame ones, with some missing. The sample yields roughly 330,000 clones, 90% seen once. Treatment of the sample: around 19 received Ad26.COV2.S at low or high dose, single or two shots; 5 received placebo; per-sample allocation not given. Collection of the samples took place on day 63 after the first injection of vaccine or placebo. Sequencing was performed on peripheral blood, taken in a trial of Ad26.COV2.S vaccine versus placebo. Source of these receptors: a person aged 18-65 years who received the Ad26.COV2.S COVID-19 vaccine or a placebo.

The chain recombines TRBV7-2 with TRBJ1-5; D gene unclear. CDR1 is SGHTA, CDR2 FQGNSA, per germline. This CDR3 is built from 15 residues. Trimming took 3 bases from V and 2 from J, leaving 11 bases between them. The CDR3 DNA reads TGTGCCAGCAGCTTGCGAGGAATGGGCAATCAGCCCCAGCATTTT. Its translation: CASSLRGMGNQPQHF.

The J gene is TRBJ2-2, the V gene TRBV27; no definite D call. V lost 2 bases to trimming and J lost 5 bases, with 9 bases between them. Germline lookup yields CDR1 MNHEY and CDR2 SMNVEV (reference sequence). This CDR3 contains 14 residues. In DNA, the CDR3 is TGTGCCAGCAGTTTAAGTTTATTTACCGGGGAGCTGTTTTTT. Translating gives CASSLSLFTGELFF.

A word on this clone: Within the sample, other DNA sequences also encode this same CDR3. This chain uses TRBV4-3 with TRBJ1-2, with no clear D. Trimming stripped 0 bases from V and 0 bases from J, with 5 bases between. Germline V gene sequence: CDR1 LGHNA, CDR2 YSLEER. The CDR3 is 14 amino acids. CDR3 loop: CASSQDRANYGYTF. The CDR3 DNA reads as TGCGCCAGCAGCCAAGACAGAGCTAACTATGGCTACACCTTC.

The V gene is TRBV29-1, the J gene TRBJ2-2; 7 nucleotides align to TRBD1. This CDR3 contains 13 residues. V lost 7 bases and J lost 2; bases outside the gene matches: 4. Germline V gene lookup returns CDR1 SQVTM and CDR2 ANQGSEA. CDR3 loop: CSGGQINTGELFF. In nucleotides, the CDR3 is TGCAGCGGGGGACAGATAAACACCGGGGAGCTGTTTTTT.

The V and J genes are TRBV7-3 and TRBJ2-1; TRBD2 matches 7 bases. Germline V gene data show CDR1 as SGHTA and CDR2 as FQGTGA. V lost 2 bases to trimming and J lost 6 bases; unmatched junction nucleotides: 7. This CDR3 spans 15 amino acids. The CDR3 DNA reads as TGTGCCAGCAGCTTATGGGGCGGGAGTAGCAATGAGCAGTTCTTC. It codes for CASSLWGGSSNEQFF.

V is TRBV6-5 and J is TRBJ1-2, with D uncertain. Trimming took off 6 bases at V and 8 bases at J, with 13 bases between the two ends. Germline values: CDR1 MNHEY, CDR2 SVGAGI. CDR3 length equals 12 residues. The CDR3 reads CASSRSGRGYTF. The CDR3 DNA is TGTGCCAGCAGCCGTTCTGGGCGAGGCTACACCTTC.

This sequence joins TRBV4-3 and TRBJ1-1, with D perhaps TRBD1 (5 bases). V was clipped by 3 bases and J by 5 bases, with 13 bases between them. Germline CDR1 LGHNA, CDR2 YSLEER. There are 14 residues in the CDR3. CDR3 residues: CASSQTLWGTEAFF. CDR3 sequence (DNA): TGCGCCAGCAGCCAGACCCTTTGGGGGACTGAAGCTTTCTTT.

This rearrangement joins TRBV6-5 to TRBJ1-4; TRBD1 is a possible D gene (5 bases). With 0 bases removed from V and 7 bases from J, the gap between germline ends came to 9 bases. The CDR3 is 14 amino acids. Germline assignment: CDR1 MNHEY and CDR2 SVGAGI. This chain's CDR3 is CASSYSGGVEKLFF. The CDR3 region has the DNA TGTGCCAGCAGTTACTCAGGAGGGGTTGAAAAACTGTTTTTT.

The chain has TRBV25-1 and TRBJ1-3; D uncertain. The germline gives CDR1 MGHDK, CDR2 SYGVNS. The CDR3 sequence is 17 residues long. V lost 5 bases, J lost 0 bases, and 17 bases lay in between. CDR3 sequence reads: CASSPWEDSTSGNTIYF. CDR3 nucleotide sequence: TGTGCCAGCAGTCCATGGGAGGACTCCACCTCTGGAAACACCATATATTTT.

This chain joins TRBV6-5 and TRBJ2-7; 12 nucleotides match TRBD2. Germline V CDR1 and CDR2: MNHEY, SVGAGI. This CDR3 spans 14 amino acids. After removal of 6 bases from V and 2 bases from J, the junction contained 2 bases not matched to a gene. The CDR3 loop reads CASSTSGGPYEQYV. Written as DNA, the CDR3 is TGTGCCAGCAGCACTAGCGGGGGGCCCTACGAGCAGTACGTC.

This chain uses TRBV18 with TRBJ1-3; D not resolved. CDR1 is KGHSH, CDR2 LQKENI, per germline. The CDR3 sequence is 16 residues long. Trimming removed 2 bases at V and 0 bases at J, with 11 bases between. CDR3 in amino acids: CASSPVGQTSGNTIYF. The CDR3, as DNA: TGTGCCAGCTCACCAGTCGGGCAGACCTCTGGAAACACCATATATTTT.